The entry that follows covers one T cell receptor beta chain sequence. Its antigen is unknown. Sequencing was performed with immunoSEQ multiplex PCR; in TCRdb, only in-frame clones are kept and a portion is missing. The table has tens of thousands of clones, around 85% seen once. The sample originates from a study of Tregs in tolerant kidney transplant recipients. Broader study findings: Activated donor B cell expansion appeared to reveal the most relevant donor-specific TCRbeta repertoire.

The origin of this receptor is a human donor who received a combined kidney and bone marrow transplant. This material consisted of Tregs from blood, taken before the transplant.

CDR3 bases: TGTGCCAGCAGTTATAGAACCAAGGGGGCGAACACTGAAGCTTTCTTT. Protein: CASSYRTKGANTEAFF. This rearrangement joins TRBV6-6 to TRBJ1-1; TRBD1 aligns across 7 bases. The V gene end was trimmed by 3 bases and the J gene end by 1 base; junction bases not matched to a gene: 8. The CDR3 extends over 16 amino acids. Germline values: CDR1 MNHNY, CDR2 SVGAGI (reference sequence).